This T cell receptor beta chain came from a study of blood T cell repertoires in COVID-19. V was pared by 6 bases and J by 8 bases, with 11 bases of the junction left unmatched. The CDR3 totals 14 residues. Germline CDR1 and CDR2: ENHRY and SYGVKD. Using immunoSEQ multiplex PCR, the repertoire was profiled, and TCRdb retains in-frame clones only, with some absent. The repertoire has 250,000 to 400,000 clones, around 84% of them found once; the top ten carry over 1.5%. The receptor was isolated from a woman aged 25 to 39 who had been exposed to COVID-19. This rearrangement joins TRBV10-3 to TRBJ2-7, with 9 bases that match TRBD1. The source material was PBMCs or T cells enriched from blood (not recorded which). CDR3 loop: CAIRTGQGHEKQYF. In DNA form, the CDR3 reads TGTGCCATCAGAACGGGACAGGGTCATGAAAAGCAGTACTTC.